This is a list of T cell receptor beta chains from one sample in a study of identical twins. MiXCR was run by TCRdb on the 5' RACE reads, yielding one entry per CDR3 protein. Of hundreds of thousands of distinct CDR3 sequences listed, 15% to 20% were seen once; the top ten hold roughly 13%. The same sample was also used in a study of T cells expressing NK-cell markers.

Sequenced: PBMCs. The receptors were sampled from a young woman in good health. Both conserved end residues are part of each CDR3. The D gene is left open where the match is weak. Where a row states a size, it is once, few, many or the class of an expanded clone; other rows omit it.

j_call v_call clone_size d_call cdr3_aa cdr3_nt
TRBJ2-1 TRBV7-2 . . CASSSLVVDVDEQFF TGTGCCAGCAGCTCACTAGTCGTTGATGTGGATGAGCAGTTCTTC
TRBJ2-1 TRBV12-3/TRBV12-4 few TRBD2 CASSLGGAVNEQFF TGTGCCAGCAGCTTGGGAGGGGCGGTCAATGAGCAGTTCTTC
TRBJ1-1 TRBV6-2/TRBV6-3 . TRBD1 CASSSDRGIEAFF TGTGCCAGCAGTTCCGACAGGGGCATTGAAGCTTTCTTT
TRBJ2-7 TRBV5-6 . TRBD2 CASLGGVVYEQYF TGTGCCAGCTTGGGGGGGGTCGTTTACGAGCAGTACTTC
TRBJ1-2 TRBV20-1 . . CSAREPPVNYGYTF TGCAGTGCTAGAGAACCCCCAGTCAACTATGGCTACACCTTC
TRBJ1-3 TRBV9 many . CASSAQGGTIYF TGTGCCAGCAGCGCGCAGGGAGGCACCATATATTTT
TRBJ2-1 TRBV4-2 . . CASNPGRLQFF TGTGCCAGCAACCCGGGACGATTACAGTTCTTC
TRBJ2-7 TRBV7-2 few TRBD2 CASSLVGGSGTYEQYF TGTGCCAGCAGCTTAGTTGGCGGGAGTGGAACCTACGAGCAGTACTTC
TRBJ1-6 TRBV7-2 . . CASSFLSAPDSPLHF TGTGCCAGCAGCTTCCTTTCCGCGCCAGATTCACCCCTCCACTTT
TRBJ2-1 TRBV20-1 many TRBD2 CSAGTSGLNEQFF TGCAGTGCTGGGACTAGTGGGTTGAATGAGCAGTTCTTC
TRBJ2-3 TRBV4-2 . TRBD2 CASSQDQASGATDTQYF TGTGCCAGCAGCCAAGATCAAGCTAGCGGGGCCACAGATACGCAGTATTTT
TRBJ2-3 TRBV20-1 few . CSAQTRLARSTDTQYF TGCAGTGCCCAAACCCGGCTAGCGCGCAGCACAGATACGCAGTATTTT
TRBJ2-3 TRBV10-1 few TRBD2 CASSVSGRGDTQYF TGCGCCAGCAGTGTATCAGGGAGGGGAGATACGCAGTATTTT
TRBJ2-1 TRBV6-2/TRBV6-3 many . CASSYPNEQFF TGTGCCAGCAGTTACCCCAATGAGCAGTTCTTC
TRBJ1-5 TRBV29-1 once . CSVEEGAGQPQHF TGCAGCGTTGAAGAGGGGGCGGGTCAGCCCCAGCATTTT